This passage covers 24 T cell receptor beta chains from one sample sequenced in a study of T cells in localized non-small cell lung cancer. Method: immunoSEQ multiplex PCR; TCRdb's copy keeps in-frame clones and lacks some. The table lists roughly 40,000 clones, around 90% of them singletons. Sample: peripheral blood, taken before any cancer treatment. The receptors here all came from a man aged 18-55 years with stage I lung adenocarcinoma.

CDR3 coding DNA: TGCGCCAGCAGCCAAGAAGCAGGGAATAGCAATCAGCCCCAGCATTTT. Residues: CASSQEAGNSNQPQHF. The chain has TRBV4-1 and TRBJ1-5, with D possibly TRBD1 on 5 matching bases. The CDR3 is 16 residues long. The germline CDR1 and CDR2 sequences are MGHRA and YSYEKL. The germline V and J ends were trimmed by 0 bases and 0 bases, with 9 bases remaining between them.

This sequence joins TRBV30 and TRBJ2-1, with TRBD1 matching over 7 bases. The CDR3 loop spans 13 amino acids. Germline V lookup: CDR1 GTSNPN, CDR2 SVGIG (reference sequence). Losses at the gene ends were 5 bases for V and 5 bases for J; bases not matched to a gene: 6. CDR3 amino acids: CAWGQEINNEQFF. CDR3 DNA sequence: TGTGCCTGGGGACAGGAGATAAACAATGAGCAGTTCTTC.

The chain recombines TRBV19 with TRBJ1-1, with D perhaps matching TRBD1 (5 bases). Germline CDR1 is LNHDA and CDR2 is SQIVND (reference sequence). The V and J ends lost 5 bases and 5 bases respectively, with 21 bases between them. The CDR3 is 16 amino acids. CDR3 sequence reads: CASSPNDAGLGTEAFF. The CDR3 DNA reads TGTGCCAGTAGTCCAAACGACGCAGGGCTGGGGACTGAAGCTTTCTTT.

This chain uses TRBV2 with TRBJ1-1; 8 nucleotides align to TRBD1. The V segment lost 6 bases and the J segment 5 bases; nucleotides outside the gene matches: 8. Per germline, CDR1 SNHLY and CDR2 FYNNEI. The CDR3 spans 14 residues. This CDR3 is CASRVTGEGTEAFF. CDR3 in DNA: TGTGCCAGCAGGGTGACAGGGGAGGGGACTGAAGCTTTCTTT.

J is TRBJ1-2 and V is TRBV4-3; tentative D call: TRBD1 (6 bases). Germline V gives CDR1 LGHNA, CDR2 YSLEER. Between the trimmed V and J ends, which lost 0 bases and 5 bases, there was a span of 13 bases. This CDR3 comprises 15 residues. CDR3 in DNA: TGCGCCAGCAGCCAAGACAGGGGAATGGGATATGGCTACACCTTC. Translating it yields CASSQDRGMGYGYTF.

The chain links TRBV5-1 to TRBJ1-4, with D possibly matching TRBD1 (6 bases). The CDR3 has 15 amino acids. V was trimmed by 1 base and J by 8 bases, leaving 15 bases between them. Germline-derived CDR1 and CDR2 are SGHRS and YFSETQ. DNA for the CDR3: TGCGCCAGCAGCTTGAGTACGGGGGCAGGGGAAAAACTGTTTTTT. Translation: CASSLSTGAGEKLFF.

The rearrangement uses TRBV4-3 and TRBJ1-2; a possible D gene is TRBD1 (5 bases). Deletions cut 0 bases from V and 7 bases from J, with 15 bases between. Germline assignment: CDR1 LGHNA and CDR2 YSLEER. The length of the CDR3 is 15 residues. The DNA for the CDR3 is TGCGCCAGCAGCCAAGAGCTGGGGCGCCTAGGTGGCTACACCTTC. Protein: CASSQELGRLGGYTF.

The chain recombines TRBV7-2 with TRBJ1-2, with 7 nucleotides matching TRBD1. The CDR3 is made up of 14 amino acids. Trimming took 1 base from V and 4 from J; bases not matched to a gene: 3. Germline values: CDR1 SGHTA, CDR2 FQGNSA. The CDR3 DNA follows: TGTGCCAGCAGCTTAGGAAAGGGGGCCTATGGCTACACCTTC. Translated: CASSLGKGAYGYTF. The full variable domain, completed using reference TRBV7-2 and TRBJ1-2, is GAGVSQSPSNKVTEKGKDVELRCDPISGHTALYWYRQSLGQGLEFLIYFQGNSAPDKSGLPSDRFSAERTGGSVSTLTIQRTQQEDSAVYLCASSLGKGAYGYTFGSGTRLTVV.

CDR3 amino acids: CASSSDRTNYGYTF. The DNA of the CDR3 is TGTGCCAGCAGCTCGGACAGGACTAACTATGGCTACACCTTC. V and J are TRBV11-3 and TRBJ1-2; 7 positions agree with TRBD1. Losses at the gene ends were 4 bases for V and 0 bases for J; bases not matched to a gene: 2. Looked up from germline, CDR1 is SGHNT and CDR2 is YENEEA. This CDR3 region has 14 residues.

The chain couples TRBV7-8 to TRBJ1-2, with TRBD1 matching over 7 bases. The CDR3 consists of 13 residues. CDR1 is SGHVS and CDR2 is FQNEAQ in the germline V gene. The V gene end was trimmed by 6 bases and the J gene end by 4 bases; junction bases not matched to a gene: 5. CDR3 coding DNA: TGTGCCAGCAGATCGGGACAGAGCTATGGCTACACCTTC. Residues: CASRSGQSYGYTF.

The chain uses TRBV5-5 and TRBJ1-5; 7 bases fit TRBD1. The CDR3 runs to 15 residues. Germline V gene lookup returns CDR1 SGHKS and CDR2 YYEKEE (reference sequence). The ends lost 4 bases at V and 5 bases at J; junction bases unmatched: 9. CDR3 region: CASSRTGAADQPQHF. The CDR3 DNA sequence: TGTGCCAGCAGCAGAACAGGGGCCGCGGATCAGCCCCAGCATTTT.

This sequence joins TRBV7-2 and TRBJ1-2, with unresolved D. Germline loops: CDR1 SGHTA, CDR2 FQGNSA. This CDR3 is 13 amino acids long. Deletions cut 0 bases from V and 2 bases from J, with 4 bases between. For the CDR3, the DNA is TGTGCCAGCAGCTTAGCTCGAAACTATGGCTACACCTTC. This gives the protein CASSLARNYGYTF. Filled out from reference TRBV7-2 and TRBJ1-2, the complete variable domain reads GAGVSQSPSNKVTEKGKDVELRCDPISGHTALYWYRQSLGQGLEFLIYFQGNSAPDKSGLPSDRFSAERTGGSVSTLTIQRTQQEDSAVYLCASSLARNYGYTFGSGTRLTVV.

V usage is TRBV5-6 and J usage is TRBJ2-7, with D possibly being TRBD2 (6 bases). Germline V gene lookup returns CDR1 SGHDT and CDR2 YYEEEE. Trimming removed 4 bases from V and 0 bases from J, with 11 bases in between. The CDR3 consists of 14 residues. The CDR3 reads CASSRGLASYEQYF. In DNA, the CDR3 is TGTGCCAGCAGCCGGGGACTGGCCTCCTACGAGCAGTACTTC. Looking up the rest from reference TRBV5-6 and TRBJ2-7 gives the full variable domain: DAGVTQSPTHLIKTRGQQVTLRCSPKSGHDTVSWYQQALGQGPQFIFQYYEEEERQRGNFPDRFSGHQFPNYSSELNVNALLLGDSALYLCASSRGLASYEQYFGPGTRLTVT.

The rearrangement links TRBV5-4 to TRBJ2-5; D remains unclear. CDR1 is SGHNT and CDR2 is YYREEE in the germline V gene (reference sequence). V was cut by 0 bases and J by 5 bases, with 14 bases left in between. The CDR3 is 15 residues long. As DNA, the CDR3 is TGTGCCAGCAGCTTGGGGGGTAGTCCACCGGAGACCCAGTACTTC. Its translation is CASSLGGSPPETQYF.

The rearrangement links TRBV30 to TRBJ1-1; TRBD1 aligns across 8 bases. Germline values: CDR1 GTSNPN, CDR2 SVGIG (reference sequence). J gave up 5 bases and V 2 bases, and 1 base lay outside the gene matches. This CDR3 comprises 12 residues. The DNA for the CDR3 is TGTGCCTGGAGTAGACAGGGGACTGAAGCTTTCTTT. Protein: CAWSRQGTEAFF.

This clone was observed a handful of times. The V and J genes are TRBV28 and TRBJ1-2; D remains ambiguous. This CDR3 is built from 12 residues. Trimming cost V 3 bases and J 11 bases, with 13 bases left between them. Germline V gives CDR1 MDHEN, CDR2 SYDVKM. The DNA for the CDR3 is TGTGCCAGCAGTTTTGAACCCCCCTCGTACACCTTC. Its translation is CASSFEPPSYTF.

This clone was counted once. The rearrangement links TRBV28 to TRBJ2-7; a weak D match, TRBD2 (5 bases). Trimming shortened V by 3 bases and J by 0 bases, and 15 bases separated the two germline ends. Germline CDR1 reads MDHEN; CDR2 reads SYDVKM. The CDR3 has 16 amino acids. The CDR3: CASSFKRRVYSYEQYF. The CDR3 nucleotides are TGTGCCAGCAGTTTCAAAAGGCGGGTCTACTCCTACGAGCAGTACTTC.

J is TRBJ1-1 and V is TRBV28; 8 bases are shared with TRBD1. The CDR3 is made up of 14 amino acids. J lost 4 bases, V lost 6 bases, and 7 bases had no gene match. Germline V gene data show CDR1 as MDHEN and CDR2 as SYDVKM. DNA of the CDR3: TGTGCCAGCAGCTCCACAGGGGGAAGCACTGAAGCTTTCTTT. Protein product: CASSSTGGSTEAFF.

The genes are TRBV11-1 and TRBJ1-1; D is ambiguous. This CDR3 has 16 residues. Trimming removed 3 bases at V and 4 bases at J, with 18 bases between. Germline CDR1 and CDR2: SGHAT and FQDESV (reference sequence). CDR3 in amino acids: CASSFFISSGGTEAFF. The CDR3 region has the DNA TGTGCCAGCAGCTTCTTCATCTCCAGCGGTGGCACTGAAGCTTTCTTT. The full variable domain, in which reference TRBV11-1 and TRBJ1-1 provide the parts outside the CDR3, is EAEVAQSPRYKITEKSQAVAFWCDPISGHATLYWYRQILGQGPELLVQFQDESVVDDSQLPKDRFSAERLKGVDSTLKIQPAELGDSAMYLCASSFFISSGGTEAFFGQGTRLTVV.

This rearrangement joins TRBV9 to TRBJ2-7; TRBD1 aligns across 9 bases. CDR1 is SGDLS and CDR2 is YYNGEE in the germline V gene. V was pared by 3 bases and J by 1 base, with 8 bases of the junction left unmatched. The CDR3 spans 16 residues. CDR3 bases: TGTGCCAGCAGCGGTCGAGGGGGACAGGGTTCCTACGAGCAGTACTTC. This gives the protein CASSGRGGQGSYEQYF.

J is TRBJ2-3 and V is TRBV7-9; 7 bases map to TRBD2. Germline CDR1 and CDR2: SEHNR and FQNEAQ (reference sequence). This CDR3 spans 16 amino acids. Trimming cost V 0 bases and J 7 bases; bases outside gene matches: 10. CDR3 coding DNA: TGTGCCAGCAGCTTAGCCCCGGGACTAAGTGTGAATACGCAGTATTTT. Amino acid sequence: CASSLAPGLSVNTQYF. The full variable domain, rest sourced from reference TRBV7-9 and TRBJ2-3, is DTGVSQNPRHKITKRGQNVTFRCDPISEHNRLYWYRQTLGQGPEFLTYFQNEAQLEKSRLLSDRFSAERPKGSFSTLEIQRTEQGDSAMYLCASSLAPGLSVNTQYFGPGTRLTVL.

J is TRBJ1-4 and V is TRBV7-9; no definite D call. CDR1 and CDR2 (germline): SEHNR, FQNEAQ (reference sequence). Trimming cost V 4 bases and J 5 bases, with 11 bases left between them. The CDR3 is 14 residues long. CDR3: CASSSGHLNEKLFF. The CDR3 DNA is TGTGCCAGCAGCTCCGGGCATTTGAATGAAAAACTGTTTTTT. The complete variable domain, with remaining parts taken from reference TRBV7-9 and TRBJ1-4, reads DTGVSQNPRHKITKRGQNVTFRCDPISEHNRLYWYRQTLGQGPEFLTYFQNEAQLEKSRLLSDRFSAERPKGSFSTLEIQRTEQGDSAMYLCASSSGHLNEKLFFGSGTQLSVL.

This clone was detected only a few times. The chain carries TRBV2 and TRBJ2-3; 7 bases fit TRBD2. CDR3 size: 14 residues. The V segment lost 4 bases and the J segment 2 bases; nucleotides outside the gene matches: 3. The V gene's germline CDR1 is SNHLY and CDR2 FYNNEI. The CDR3 DNA sequence: TGTGCCAGCAGTGTCCGGGGGGTCACAGATACGCAGTATTTT. Residues: CASSVRGVTDTQYF.

The chain carries TRBV19 and TRBJ1-2; 7 nucleotides match TRBD1. Trimming took 1 base from V and 3 from J; bases not matched to a gene: 2. CDR3 length: 14 residues. Per the germline V gene, CDR1 is LNHDA and CDR2 is SQIVND (reference sequence). CDR3 residues: CASSIGGQYYGYTF. CDR3 sequence (DNA): TGTGCCAGTAGTATAGGGGGACAGTACTATGGCTACACCTTC.